This is a list of T cell receptor beta chains from one sample in a study of T cells expressing NK-cell markers. Using the 5' RACE reads, TCRdb records one entry per CDR3 protein without DNA. The specimen's table records around 280,000 distinct CDR3 sequences. Material for sequencing was blood T cells: a sorted CD56 or NKG2C T cell subset, CD4+ or CD8+ T cells, or bulk PBMC T cells (not recorded which). The receptors here all came from a man in his late teens or twenties in good health. Each CDR3 is given with its conserved first and last residue.

TRBJ2-7 | TRBV5-1 | CASSLAGTGNEQYF
TRBJ2-5 | TRBV6-1 | CASSLRLQETQYF
TRBJ2-3 | TRBV14 | CASSQWGTSTDTQYF
TRBJ2-1 | TRBV6-2/TRBV6-3 | CASKAGVGDEQFF
TRBJ2-7 | TRBV9 | CASSAQGTSADEQYF
TRBJ1-5 | TRBV7-2 | CASSLLNRNSNQPQHF
TRBJ2-7 | TRBV19 | CASSSTPAGSAQYF
TRBJ1-6 | TRBV12-3/TRBV12-4 | CASSRQGLYNSPLHF
TRBJ2-2 | TRBV15 | CATGMAGSGSGELFF
TRBJ2-5 | TRBV11-1 | CASKRRERYQETQYF
TRBJ2-5 | TRBV5-6 | CASSLDRVGETQYF
TRBJ1-5 | TRBV20-1 | CSAEGTGVVQPQHF
TRBJ1-1 | TRBV29-1 | CSVLRQGENTEAFF
TRBJ1-2 | TRBV29-1 | CSVVGGPNYGYTF
TRBJ2-7 | TRBV5-1 | CASSLDESGAGEQYF
TRBJ2-3 | TRBV10-3 | CAISASGTARDTQYF
TRBJ1-1 | TRBV29-1 | CSAGGLGQNTEAFF
TRBJ2-5 | TRBV20-1 | CSASGGTLQETQYF
TRBJ2-1 | TRBV4-1 | CASSQERAGAIDPFF
TRBJ1-4 | TRBV4-1 | CASSSTLGEKLFF
TRBJ1-5 | TRBV12-3/TRBV12-4 | CASQLGDWAQPQHF
TRBJ2-5 | TRBV7-9 | CASSLSGSETQYF
TRBJ1-2 | TRBV12-3/TRBV12-4 | CASSIDFYGYTF
TRBJ2-5 | TRBV5-1 | CASFAGATYQETQYF
TRBJ1-6 | TRBV6-6 | CASSYVDSPLHF
TRBJ2-3 | TRBV12-3/TRBV12-4 | CASRKTGADTQYF